One sample yielded the 10 T cell receptor beta chains listed below, sequenced in a study of beta chain features in type 1 diabetes. General observations from the study: TCRB CDR3s from Type 1 diabetes patients were moderately but significantly shorter in all four CD4+ subsets.

Reverse transcribing all isolated RNA meant expressed TCRB transcripts were sequenced. Sequencing used immunoSEQ multiplex PCR; TCRdb keeps in-frame clones, though not all of them. Of tens of thousands of clones in the sample, about 50% were seen once. The antigens of these receptors remain unknown. The sequencing sample was made of Tregs from blood. The receptor set was obtained from a middle-aged woman with type 1 diabetes.

In nucleotides, the CDR3 is TGTGCCAGCAGGGCTTCTGGGGCCAACGTCCTGACTTTC. Translating it yields CASRASGANVLTF. J is TRBJ2-6 and V is TRBV28; D is undetermined. Per germline, CDR1 MDHEN and CDR2 SYDVKM. The CDR3 consists of 13 residues. With 6 bases removed from V and 1 base from J, the gap between germline ends came to 4 bases. Full variable domain (outside the CDR3, taken from reference TRBV28 and TRBJ2-6): DVKVTQSSRYLVKRTGEKVFLECVQDMDHENMFWYRQDPGLGLRLIYFSYDVKMKEKGDIPEGYSVSREKKERFSLILESASTNQTSMYLCASRASGANVLTFGAGSRLTVL.

V usage is TRBV9 and J usage is TRBJ2-5; 7 nucleotides match TRBD1. This CDR3 is built from 14 residues. Trimming cost V 2 bases and J 5 bases; bases outside gene matches: 6. Germline-derived CDR1 and CDR2 are SGDLS and YYNGEE. CDR3 DNA sequence: TGTGCCAGCAGCGTTTCCGACAGGGACGAGACCCAGTACTTC. It yields the protein CASSVSDRDETQYF.

This chain uses TRBV5-1 with TRBJ2-3; maybe TRBD1 (5 bases). Looked up from germline, CDR1 is SGHRS and CDR2 is YFSETQ. V was shortened by 6 bases and J by 1 base, with 12 bases between the two germline ends. The CDR3 covers 14 residues. The CDR3 DNA reads as TGCGCCAGCAACTCCGACAGAGGCACAGATACGCAGTATTTT. Protein: CASNSDRGTDTQYF.

The chain carries TRBV28 and TRBJ1-1; 7 positions agree with TRBD1. CDR1 and CDR2 from the germline V gene are MDHEN and SYDVKM. Trimming removed 3 bases from V and 7 bases from J; junction bases left unmatched: 11. The CDR3 length is 15 residues. The CDR3 bases are TGTGCCAGCAGTTTCGTGGGAGCGACAGGGAGTGAAGCTTTCTTT. It yields the protein CASSFVGATGSEAFF.

CDR3 DNA sequence: TGTGCCAGCAGCTTAGGGACAGATAATTCACCCCTCCACTTT. Encoded protein: CASSLGTDNSPLHF. V is TRBV11-2 and J is TRBJ1-6, with D tentatively TRBD1 (6 bases). The CDR3 is 14 amino acids. Per germline, CDR1 SGHAT and CDR2 FQNNGV. The V end lost 1 base, the J end lost 5 bases, and 6 bases lay between the germline ends. Full variable domain (outside the CDR3, taken from reference TRBV11-2 and TRBJ1-6): EAGVAQSPRYKIIEKRQSVAFWCNPISGHATLYWYQQILGQGPKLLIQFQNNGVVDDSQLPKDRFSAERLKGVDSTLKIQPAKLEDSAVYLCASSLGTDNSPLHFGNGTRLTVT.

V is TRBV11-2 and J is TRBJ2-3, with TRBD1 matching over 7 bases. The germline V gene encodes CDR1 SGHAT and CDR2 FQNNGV. The CDR3 spans 15 residues. Germline trimming cut 8 bases from V and 0 bases from J; bases unmatched to any gene: 8. CDR3 sequence (DNA): TGTGCCAGCTCCTTCGGGACAGCTAGCACAGATACGCAGTATTTT. Its translation is CASSFGTASTDTQYF.

The chain employs TRBV28 and TRBJ1-1, with a possible D match to TRBD1 (5 bases). Germline-derived CDR1 and CDR2 are MDHEN and SYDVKM. The CDR3 is made up of 16 amino acids. The germline V and J ends were trimmed by 7 bases and 2 bases, with 20 bases remaining between them. The CDR3 region has the DNA TGTGCCAGCATCTCCTCCGGAGGGCAGGGTAACACTGAAGCTTTCTTT. Its translation: CASISSGGQGNTEAFF.

This clone was detected only once. The gene calls are TRBV7-9 and TRBJ2-5, with 7 positions matching TRBD1. Germline lookup yields CDR1 SEHNR and CDR2 FQNEAQ (reference sequence). After removal of 3 bases from V and 5 bases from J, the junction contained 6 bases not matched to a gene. The CDR3 sequence is 14 residues long. Here the CDR3 reads CASSFRTGGETQYF. In DNA, the CDR3 is TGTGCCAGCAGCTTTCGGACAGGCGGGGAGACCCAGTACTTC.

This clone was counted only a few times. This chain links TRBV5-1 with TRBJ1-4, with D perhaps TRBD1 (5 bases). V dropped 1 base and J dropped 0 bases, with 13 bases sitting between them. The germline gives CDR1 SGHRS, CDR2 YFSETQ. The CDR3 extends over 17 amino acids. In nucleotides, the CDR3 is TGCGCCAGCAGCTTGATGGGGCTCCTTTCAACTAATGAAAAACTGTTTTTT. Translation: CASSLMGLLSTNEKLFF.

This chain joins TRBV2 and TRBJ1-1; no clear D. Germline CDR1 and CDR2: SNHLY and FYNNEI. The CDR3 runs 14 residues. The germline V and J ends were trimmed by 1 base and 3 bases, with 9 bases remaining between them. The CDR3 sequence is CASSEEGGYTEAFF. In DNA, the CDR3 is TGTGCCAGCAGTGAAGAGGGAGGATACACTGAAGCTTTCTTT.